This T cell receptor (beta chain) is from a study of response to subunit inactivated influenza vaccine (dated by TCRdb to 2016 to 2018). A note on the overall study: Deep quantitative T cell receptor repertoire profiling was used in the study to track responses to a trivalent subunit inactivated influenza vaccine.

The study at large found these results: According to the authors, only a limited number of new T cells may be recruited by each seasonal influenza vaccination.

As encoded in the germline V gene, CDR1 is SQVTM while CDR2 is ANQGSEA. The CDR3 sequence holds 14 residues, the cysteine and phenylalanine included. The only DNA kept is the CDR3, 42 bases in frame from the first base. V and J are truncated by 7 bases and 1 base respectively, leaving an intervening sequence of 14 bases. This clonotype has at least ten counts. The antigen it recognizes is unknown. No much larger clone exists at a distance of one base, and base qualities are not known. The library was made by RT-PCR. The instrument was an Illumina HiSeq 2500. TCRdb reran the public reads through fastp at Q25 and MiXCR, keeping productive beta chains. Rows matching on CDR3 protein sequence are summarized as one entry with the most common DNA and genes. The sample records 650,000 to 800,000 distinct CDR3 sequences, about 14% of which are singletons. 6% to 8% of the sample is held by the ten biggest clonotypes.

The V and J genes are TRBV29-1 and TRBJ1-5, with TRBD1 tentatively as D gene (5 bases match). The receptor was isolated from a man aged 50-60 years who received an inactivated influenza vaccine. Donor details come from another sample of the same person, matched by shared clones. Sequences were derived from PBMCs from blood, sampled approximately 15 days before vaccination. The bases read TGCAGCGAGCAGGGTTTGAGGAGCAATCAGCCCCAGCATTTT. This gives the protein CSEQGLRSNQPQHF.